This TCR beta chain originates from a study of T cells in Graves' hyperthyroidism and ophthalmopathy. This clonotype showed up many times. Using RNA transcripts as the source, TCR beta CDR3 regions were amplified. A first-round RT-PCR of the TCR CDR3 used the HTBI primer set. TCRdb redid the calling of the multiplex PCR reads with MiXCR, one entry per CDR3 protein. The sample records roughly 420,000 distinct CDR3 sequences, roughly 13% being singletons. V trimming: 5 bases; J trimming: 6 bases; junction bases outside the gene matches: 5. This CDR3 spans 14 amino acids. The chain joins TRBV12-3 or TRBV12-4 to TRBJ1-4, with 8 bases aligning to TRBD1. The sequence was obtained from a woman between 18 and 30 years old with Graves' hyperthyroidism. Sequencing was performed on blood. The CDR3 DNA reads TGTGCCAGCAGTGGGACAGGAGGCTATGAAAAACTGTTTTTT. Encoded protein: CASSGTGGYEKLFF.